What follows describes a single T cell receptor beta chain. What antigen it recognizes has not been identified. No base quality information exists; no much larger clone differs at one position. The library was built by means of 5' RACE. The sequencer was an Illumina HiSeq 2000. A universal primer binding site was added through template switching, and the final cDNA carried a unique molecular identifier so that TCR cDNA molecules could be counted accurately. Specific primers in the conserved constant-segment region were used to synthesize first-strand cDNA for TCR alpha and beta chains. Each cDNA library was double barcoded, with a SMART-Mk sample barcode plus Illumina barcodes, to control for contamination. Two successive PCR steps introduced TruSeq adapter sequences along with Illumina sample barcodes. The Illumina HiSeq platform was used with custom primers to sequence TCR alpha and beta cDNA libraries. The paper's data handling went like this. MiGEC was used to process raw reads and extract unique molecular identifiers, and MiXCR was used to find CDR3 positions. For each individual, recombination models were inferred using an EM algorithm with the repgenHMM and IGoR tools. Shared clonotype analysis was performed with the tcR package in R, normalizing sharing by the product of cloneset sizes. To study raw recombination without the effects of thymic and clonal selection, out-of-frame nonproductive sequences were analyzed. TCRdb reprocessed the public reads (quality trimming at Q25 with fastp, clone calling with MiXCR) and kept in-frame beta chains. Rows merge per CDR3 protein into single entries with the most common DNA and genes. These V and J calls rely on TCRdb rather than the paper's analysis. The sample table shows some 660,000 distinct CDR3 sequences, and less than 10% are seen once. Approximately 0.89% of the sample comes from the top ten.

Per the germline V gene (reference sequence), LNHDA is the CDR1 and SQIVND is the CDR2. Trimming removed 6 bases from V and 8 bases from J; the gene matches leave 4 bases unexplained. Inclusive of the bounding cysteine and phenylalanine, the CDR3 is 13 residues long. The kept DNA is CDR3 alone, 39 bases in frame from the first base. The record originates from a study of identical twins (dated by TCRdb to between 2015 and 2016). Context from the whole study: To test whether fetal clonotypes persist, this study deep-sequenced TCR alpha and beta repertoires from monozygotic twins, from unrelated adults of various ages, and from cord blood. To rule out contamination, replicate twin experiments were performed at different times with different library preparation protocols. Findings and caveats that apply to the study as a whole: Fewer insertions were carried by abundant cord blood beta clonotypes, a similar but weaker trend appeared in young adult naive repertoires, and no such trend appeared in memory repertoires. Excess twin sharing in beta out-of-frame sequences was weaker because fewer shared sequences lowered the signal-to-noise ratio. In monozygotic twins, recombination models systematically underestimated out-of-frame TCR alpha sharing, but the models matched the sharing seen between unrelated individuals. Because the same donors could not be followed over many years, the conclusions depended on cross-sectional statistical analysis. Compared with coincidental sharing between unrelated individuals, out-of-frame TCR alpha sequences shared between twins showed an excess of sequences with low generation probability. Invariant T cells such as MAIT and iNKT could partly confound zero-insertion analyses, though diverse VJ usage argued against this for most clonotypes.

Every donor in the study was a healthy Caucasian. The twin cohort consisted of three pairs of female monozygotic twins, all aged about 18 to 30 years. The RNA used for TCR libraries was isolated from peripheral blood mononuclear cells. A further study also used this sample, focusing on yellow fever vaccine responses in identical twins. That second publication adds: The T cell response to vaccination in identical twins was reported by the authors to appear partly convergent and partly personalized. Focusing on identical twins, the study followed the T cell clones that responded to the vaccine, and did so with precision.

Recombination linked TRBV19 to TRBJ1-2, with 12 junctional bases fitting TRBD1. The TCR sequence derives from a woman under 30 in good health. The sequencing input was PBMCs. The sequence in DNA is TGTGCCAGTAGGACCGGGACAGGGGGCGGCTACACCTTC. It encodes CASRTGTGGGYTF.